This T cell receptor beta chain was identified during a study of CD8 T cells in ankylosing spondylitis. Study observations and caveats: A TCR beta motif made of eight highly homologous variants seemed typical of ankylosing spondylitis blood.

TCRdb analysed the 5' RACE reads with MiXCR anew, one entry per CDR3 protein. The sample shows about 220,000 distinct CDR3 sequences, around 17% of them seen only once. Germline V gives CDR1 SEHNR, CDR2 FQNEAQ (reference sequence). Trimming took 3 bases from V and 6 from J, leaving 8 bases between them. CDR3 length: 12 amino acids. As concerns this clonotype: Its matching antigen is unknown.

This chain joins TRBV7-9 and TRBJ1-1; D is ambiguous. Sample: blood, either unsorted or a sorted T cell fraction (not recorded which). The TCR was taken from a male donor with ankylosing spondylitis. CDR3 DNA: TGTGCCAGCAGCTTGGAGGGCCCTGAAGCTTTCTTT. The encoded protein is CASSLEGPEAFF.